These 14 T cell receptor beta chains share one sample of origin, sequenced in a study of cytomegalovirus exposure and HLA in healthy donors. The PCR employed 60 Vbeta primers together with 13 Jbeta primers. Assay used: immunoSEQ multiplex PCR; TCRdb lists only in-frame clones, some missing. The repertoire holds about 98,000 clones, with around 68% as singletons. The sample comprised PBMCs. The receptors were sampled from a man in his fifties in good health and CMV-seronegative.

CDR3 coding DNA: TGTGCCAGCAGTCCTATGCCTGAGCCCTACAATGAGCAGTTCTTC. This sequence encodes CASSPMPEPYNEQFF. The chain is built from TRBV27 and TRBJ2-1; no clear D gene. The germline V and J ends were trimmed by 5 bases and 2 bases, with 13 bases remaining between them. CDR1 and CDR2 (germline): MNHEY, SMNVEV (reference sequence). This CDR3 is built from 15 residues.

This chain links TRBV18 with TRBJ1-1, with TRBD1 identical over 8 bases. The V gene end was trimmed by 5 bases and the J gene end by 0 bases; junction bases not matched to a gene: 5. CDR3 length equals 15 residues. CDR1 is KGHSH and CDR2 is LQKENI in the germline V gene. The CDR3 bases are TGTGCCAGCTCAGCAGGGGGCGGGATGAACACTGAAGCTTTCTTT. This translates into CASSAGGGMNTEAFF.

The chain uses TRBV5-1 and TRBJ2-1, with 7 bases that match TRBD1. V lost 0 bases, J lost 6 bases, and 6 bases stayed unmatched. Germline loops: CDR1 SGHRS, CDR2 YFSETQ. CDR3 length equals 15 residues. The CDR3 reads CASSLEGASVNEQFF. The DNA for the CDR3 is TGCGCCAGCAGCTTGGAGGGGGCCTCGGTCAATGAGCAGTTCTTC.

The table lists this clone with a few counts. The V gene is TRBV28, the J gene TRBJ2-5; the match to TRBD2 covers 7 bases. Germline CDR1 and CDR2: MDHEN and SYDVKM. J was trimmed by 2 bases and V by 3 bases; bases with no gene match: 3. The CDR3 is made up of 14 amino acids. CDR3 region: CASSLSSGQETQYF. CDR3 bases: TGTGCCAGCAGTTTGTCTAGCGGACAAGAGACCCAGTACTTC.

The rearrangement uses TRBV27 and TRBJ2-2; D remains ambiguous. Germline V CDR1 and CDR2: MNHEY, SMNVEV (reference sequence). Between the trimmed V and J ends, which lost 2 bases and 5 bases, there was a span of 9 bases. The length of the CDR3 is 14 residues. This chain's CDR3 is CASSLHEATGELFF. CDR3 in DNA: TGTGCCAGCAGTTTACATGAGGCGACCGGGGAGCTGTTTTTT.

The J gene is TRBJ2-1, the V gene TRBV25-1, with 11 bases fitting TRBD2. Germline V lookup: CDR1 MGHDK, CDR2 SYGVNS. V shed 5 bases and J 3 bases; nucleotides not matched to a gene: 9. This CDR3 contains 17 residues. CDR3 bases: TGTGCCAGCAGTAAGCCGGGACTAGCGGATCTCTACAATGAGCAGTTCTTC. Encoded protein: CASSKPGLADLYNEQFF. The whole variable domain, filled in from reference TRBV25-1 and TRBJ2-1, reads EADIYQTPRYLVIGTGKKITLECSQTMGHDKMYWYQQDPGMELHLIHYSYGVNSTEKGDLSSESTVSRIRTEHFPLTLESARPSHTSQYLCASSKPGLADLYNEQFFGPGTRLTVL.

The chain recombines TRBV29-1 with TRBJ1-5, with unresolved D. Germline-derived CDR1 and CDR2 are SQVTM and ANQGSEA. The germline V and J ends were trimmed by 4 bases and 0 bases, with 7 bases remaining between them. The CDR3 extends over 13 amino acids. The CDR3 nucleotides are TGCAGCGTTGGGAGTGATAGCAATCAGCCCCAGCATTTT. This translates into CSVGSDSNQPQHF.

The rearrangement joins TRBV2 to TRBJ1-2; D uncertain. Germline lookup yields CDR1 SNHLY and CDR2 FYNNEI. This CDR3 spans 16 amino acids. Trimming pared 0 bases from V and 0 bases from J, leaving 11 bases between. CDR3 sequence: CASSEAQVQTNYGYTF. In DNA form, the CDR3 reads TGTGCCAGCAGTGAAGCCCAAGTACAGACTAACTATGGCTACACCTTC.

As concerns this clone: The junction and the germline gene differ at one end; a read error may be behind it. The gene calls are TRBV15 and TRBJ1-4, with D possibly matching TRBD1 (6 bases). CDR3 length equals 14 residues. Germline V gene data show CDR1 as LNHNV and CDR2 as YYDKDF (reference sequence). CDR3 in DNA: TGTGCCACCAGCGGAGACAGGATTTGGGAAAAACTGTTTTTT. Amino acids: CATSGDRIWEKLFF.

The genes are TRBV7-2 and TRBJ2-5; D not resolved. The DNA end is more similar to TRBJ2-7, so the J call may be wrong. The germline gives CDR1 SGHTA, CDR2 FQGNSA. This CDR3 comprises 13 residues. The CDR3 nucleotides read TGTGCCAGCAGCTTTGCGGCCTCATACGAGCAGTACTTC. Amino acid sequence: CASSFAASYEQYF.

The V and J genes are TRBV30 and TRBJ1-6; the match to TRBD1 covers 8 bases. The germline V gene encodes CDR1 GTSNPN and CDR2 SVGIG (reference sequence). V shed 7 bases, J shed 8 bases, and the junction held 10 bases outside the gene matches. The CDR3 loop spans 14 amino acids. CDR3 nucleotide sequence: TGTGCCTTGGGCCAGGGGGCTTTGGATTCACCCCTCCACTTT. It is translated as CALGQGALDSPLHF.

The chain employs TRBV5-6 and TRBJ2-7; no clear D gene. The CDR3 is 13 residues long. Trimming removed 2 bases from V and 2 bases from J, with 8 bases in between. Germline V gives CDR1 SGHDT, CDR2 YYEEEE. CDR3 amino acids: CASSFGGPYEQYF. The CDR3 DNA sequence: TGTGCCAGCAGCTTCGGCGGCCCCTACGAGCAGTACTTC.

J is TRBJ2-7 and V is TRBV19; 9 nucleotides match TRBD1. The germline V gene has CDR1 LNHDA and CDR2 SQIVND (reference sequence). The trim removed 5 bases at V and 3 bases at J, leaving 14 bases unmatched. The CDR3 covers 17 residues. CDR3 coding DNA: TGTGCCAGTAGTTCTTACCCGCAGGACAGGGGTAACTACGAGCAGTACTTC. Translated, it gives CASSSYPQDRGNYEQYF.

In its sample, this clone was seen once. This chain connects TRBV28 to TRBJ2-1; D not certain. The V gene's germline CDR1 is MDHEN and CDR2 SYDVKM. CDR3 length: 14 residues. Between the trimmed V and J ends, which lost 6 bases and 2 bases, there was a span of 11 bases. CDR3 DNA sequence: TGTGCCAGCAGCGCCGGAGATACCTACAATGAGCAGTTCTTC. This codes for CASSAGDTYNEQFF. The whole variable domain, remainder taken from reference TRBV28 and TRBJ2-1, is DVKVTQSSRYLVKRTGEKVFLECVQDMDHENMFWYRQDPGLGLRLIYFSYDVKMKEKGDIPEGYSVSREKKERFSLILESASTNQTSMYLCASSAGDTYNEQFFGPGTRLTVL.